The entry below gives a single T cell receptor beta chain sequence along with its context. As yet, its antigen is unknown. This specimen belongs to a study of T-cell memory formation after mild COVID-19. TCRdb itself ran the 5' RACE reads through MiXCR, one entry per CDR3 protein. The sample consists of approximately 210,000 distinct CDR3 sequences, roughly 18% of them appearing once. Study-level points and caveats: Balance between CD4 and CD8 was seen in clones contracting day 15 to 85, and a CD4+ lean was seen in later expanders.

V was trimmed by 0 bases and J by 4 bases, leaving 10 bases between them. Per germline, CDR1 SGDLS and CDR2 YYNGEE. This CDR3 has 15 residues. This TCR was recovered from an adult woman who had mild COVID-19 (a few samples of this study predate the infection). Cell type and time point are not known. This chain uses TRBV9 with TRBJ2-2, with D maybe TRBD1 (6 bases). Sequenced: PBMCs or a T cell subset sorted from them (not recorded which). CDR3: CASSVGGRGTGELFF. As DNA, the CDR3 is TGTGCCAGCAGCGTAGGGGGGCGCGGCACCGGGGAGCTGTTTTTT.